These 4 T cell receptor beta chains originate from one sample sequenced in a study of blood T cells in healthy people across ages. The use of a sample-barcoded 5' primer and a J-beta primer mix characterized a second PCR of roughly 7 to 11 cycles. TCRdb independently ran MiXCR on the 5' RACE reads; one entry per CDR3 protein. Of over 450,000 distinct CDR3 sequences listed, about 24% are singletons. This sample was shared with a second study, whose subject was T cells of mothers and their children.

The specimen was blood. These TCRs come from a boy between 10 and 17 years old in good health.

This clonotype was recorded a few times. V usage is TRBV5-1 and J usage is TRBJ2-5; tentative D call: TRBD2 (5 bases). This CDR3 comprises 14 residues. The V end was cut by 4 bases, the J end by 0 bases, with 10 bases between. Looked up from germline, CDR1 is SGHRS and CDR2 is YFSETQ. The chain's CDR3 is CASSQDSNQETQYF. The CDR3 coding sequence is TGCGCCAGCAGCCAGGACTCGAACCAAGAGACCCAGTACTTC.

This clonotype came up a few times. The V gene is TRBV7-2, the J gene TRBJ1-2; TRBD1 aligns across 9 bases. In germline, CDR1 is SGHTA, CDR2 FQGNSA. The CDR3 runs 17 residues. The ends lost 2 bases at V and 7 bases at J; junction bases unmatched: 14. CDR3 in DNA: TGTGCCAGCAGCTTAACCGGGACAGGGTCTGATATCTCTGGCTACACCTTC. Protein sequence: CASSLTGTGSDISGYTF.

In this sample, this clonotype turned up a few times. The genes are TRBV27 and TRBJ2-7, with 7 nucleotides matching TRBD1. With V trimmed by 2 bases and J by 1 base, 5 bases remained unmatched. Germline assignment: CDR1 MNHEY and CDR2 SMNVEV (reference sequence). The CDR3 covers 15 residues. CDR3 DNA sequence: TGTGCCAGCAGTTTACAGACAGGGAGATCCTACGAGCAGTACTTC. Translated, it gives CASSLQTGRSYEQYF.

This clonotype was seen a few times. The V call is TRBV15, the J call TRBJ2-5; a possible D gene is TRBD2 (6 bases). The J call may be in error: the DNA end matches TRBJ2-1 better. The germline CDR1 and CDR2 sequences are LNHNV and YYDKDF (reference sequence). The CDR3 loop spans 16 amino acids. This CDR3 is CATSRDQAAGPNEQFF. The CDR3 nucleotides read TGTGCCACCAGCAGAGATCAGGCAGCGGGCCCCAATGAGCAGTTCTTC.